This TCR beta chain was obtained from a study of blood T cell repertoires in COVID-19. On the study more broadly: The analysed material was cDNA or gDNA that came from T cells, B-cell-depleted T cells, or PBMCs.

Germline CDR1 and CDR2: MNHNY and SVGAGI (reference sequence). The J segment lost 4 bases and the V segment lost 4 bases, leaving 9 bases of the junction unmatched. This CDR3 contains 16 residues. Those enrolled in Seattle joined during active infection and were followed longitudinally afterward. Profiled with immunoSEQ multiplex PCR; TCRdb holds only in-frame clones, not every one. The table lists 99,000 or so clones, 70% to 90% of them singletons. This rearrangement joins TRBV6-6 to TRBJ2-2; 7 nucleotides agree with TRBD2. Sequencing used peripheral blood. The sequence came from a man aged 45-65 years with COVID-19, enrolled during active disease. CDR3 sequence: CASSSHPGEGTGELFF. The CDR3 DNA follows: TGTGCCAGCAGTTCCCACCCGGGGGAGGGCACCGGGGAGCTGTTTTTT.